This entry lists 3 T cell receptor beta chains sequenced from one sample in a study of T cell responses to AZD1222 COVID-19 vaccine. This table comes from immunoSEQ multiplex PCR, and its TCRdb copy is limited to in-frame clones, with some not included. The sample has more than 100,000 clones; 88% are singletons. The material sequenced was peripheral blood, taken on day 0 of AZD1222 vaccination. These receptors were obtained from an adult in good health.

This clone came up once. This sequence joins TRBV28 and TRBJ1-5; the match to TRBD1 covers 10 bases. V lost 10 bases, J lost 4 bases, and 4 bases stayed unmatched. The germline V gene has CDR1 MDHEN and CDR2 SYDVKM. The CDR3 extends over 13 amino acids. The CDR3 nucleotides read TGTGCCACGGGACAGGGGCAAAATCAGCCCCAGCATTTT. Its protein is CATGQGQNQPQHF.

The chain combines TRBV6-1 with TRBJ2-3, with D possibly TRBD1 on 5 matching bases. Germline CDR1 and CDR2: MNHNS and SASEGT. The length of the CDR3 is 15 residues. Deletions cut 1 base from V and 4 bases from J, with 12 bases between. CDR3 nucleotide sequence: TGTGCCAGCAGTGAAGGGGCAGGGTTGGCAGATACGCAGTATTTT. Its translation is CASSEGAGLADTQYF.

The chain has TRBV7-2 and TRBJ2-7, with TRBD2 as a possible D gene (6 bases). The CDR3 consists of 16 residues. V lost 5 bases, J lost 2 bases, and 19 bases lay in between. Germline assignment: CDR1 SGHTA and CDR2 FQGNSA. Here the CDR3 reads CASSGGTPPLPYEQYF. The CDR3 bases are TGTGCCAGCAGCGGAGGGACTCCCCCTCTGCCCTACGAGCAGTACTTC.